This T cell receptor beta chain was recorded in a study of T cells in Graves' hyperthyroidism and ophthalmopathy. The CDR3 covers 14 residues. Germline V gives CDR1 MGHRA, CDR2 YSYEKL. With 1 base clipped from V and 7 bases from J, the junction kept 6 bases outside the gene matches. Using RNA transcripts as the source, TCR beta CDR3 regions were amplified. When the TCR CDR3 underwent first-round RT-PCR, the HTBI primer set was used. Each CDR3 protein gets one entry after TCRdb re-called the multiplex PCR reads with MiXCR. The data show 530,000 or so distinct CDR3 sequences, just over 45% seen once. Overall study results and limits: Most expanded thyroid clonotypes above 0.001 also appeared in blood.

This clonotype was recorded at least ten times. The antigen remains undetermined. The chain employs TRBV4-1 and TRBJ1-1, with 7 nucleotides matching TRBD1. The material sequenced was peripheral blood or thyroid tissue (not recorded which). The receptor was derived from a woman aged 18-29 years with Graves' hyperthyroidism. DNA for the CDR3: TGCGCCAGCAGCCAAGGAAGGGGGCGAGGTGAAGCTTTCTTT. Residues: CASSQGRGRGEAFF.